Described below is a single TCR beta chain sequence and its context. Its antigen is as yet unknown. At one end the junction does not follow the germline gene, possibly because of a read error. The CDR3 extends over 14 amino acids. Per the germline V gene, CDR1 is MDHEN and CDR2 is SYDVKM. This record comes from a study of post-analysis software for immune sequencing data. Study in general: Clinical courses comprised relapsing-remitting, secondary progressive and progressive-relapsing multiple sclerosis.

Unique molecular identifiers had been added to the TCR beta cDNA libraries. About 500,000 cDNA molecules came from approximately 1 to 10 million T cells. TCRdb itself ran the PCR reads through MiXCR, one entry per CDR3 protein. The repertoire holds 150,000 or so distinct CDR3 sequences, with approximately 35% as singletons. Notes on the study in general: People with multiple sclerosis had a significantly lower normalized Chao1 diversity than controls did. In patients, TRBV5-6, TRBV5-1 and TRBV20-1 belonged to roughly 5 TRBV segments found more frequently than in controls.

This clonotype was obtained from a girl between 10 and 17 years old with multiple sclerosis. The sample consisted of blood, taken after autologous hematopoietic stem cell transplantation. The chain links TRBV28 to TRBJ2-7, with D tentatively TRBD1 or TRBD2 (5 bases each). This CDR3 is CASGFAHGAGEQYF. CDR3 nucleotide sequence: TGTGCCAGCGGTTTCGCCCACGGGGCCGGGGAGCAGTACTTC.